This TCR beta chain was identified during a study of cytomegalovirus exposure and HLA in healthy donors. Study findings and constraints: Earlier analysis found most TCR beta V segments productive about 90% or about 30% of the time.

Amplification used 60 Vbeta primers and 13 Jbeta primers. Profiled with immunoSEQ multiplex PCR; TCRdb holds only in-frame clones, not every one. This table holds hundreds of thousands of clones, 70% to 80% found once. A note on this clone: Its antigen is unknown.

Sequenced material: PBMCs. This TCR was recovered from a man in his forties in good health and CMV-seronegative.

CDR3 DNA: TGTGCCAGCAGCTTAGGGGGCCTAGCGGGTCTCGGGGAGACCCAGTACTTC. This encodes CASSLGGLAGLGETQYF. The chain links TRBV7-7 to TRBJ2-5; 8 bases are shared with TRBD2. The germline gives CDR1 SSHAT, CDR2 FNYEAQ (reference sequence). Losses at the gene ends were 1 base for V and 5 bases for J; bases not matched to a gene: 12. This CDR3 has 17 amino acids. The entire variable domain, with the rest obtained from reference TRBV7-7 and TRBJ2-5, is as follows: GAGVSQSPRYKVTKRGQDVTLRCDPISSHATLYWYQQALGQGPEFLTYFNYEAQPDKSGLPSDRFSAERPEGSISTLTIQRTEQRDSAMYRCASSLGGLAGLGETQYFGPGTRLLVL.